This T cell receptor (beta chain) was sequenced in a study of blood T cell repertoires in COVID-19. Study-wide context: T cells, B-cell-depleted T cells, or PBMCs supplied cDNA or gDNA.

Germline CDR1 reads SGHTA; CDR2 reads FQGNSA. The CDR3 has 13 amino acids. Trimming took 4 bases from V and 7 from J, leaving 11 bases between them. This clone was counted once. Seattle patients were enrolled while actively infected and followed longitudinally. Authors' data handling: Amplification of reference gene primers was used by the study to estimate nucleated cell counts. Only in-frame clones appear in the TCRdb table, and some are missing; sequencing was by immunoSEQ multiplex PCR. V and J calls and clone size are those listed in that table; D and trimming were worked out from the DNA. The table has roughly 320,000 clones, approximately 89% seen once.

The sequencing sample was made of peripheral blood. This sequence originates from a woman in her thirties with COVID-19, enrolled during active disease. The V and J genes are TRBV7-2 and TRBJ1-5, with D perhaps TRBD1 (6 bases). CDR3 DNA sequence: TGTGCCAGCAGCTGGGGACAACAGCAGCCCCAGCATTTT. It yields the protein CASSWGQQQPQHF.